The following is a TCR beta chain sequence with its context. Its antigen is undetermined. TCRdb reprocessed the 5' RACE reads and stores each CDR3 protein as one record, lacking DNA. This listing includes 300,000 to 450,000 distinct CDR3 sequences. This CDR3 comprises 15 residues. Germline CDR1 KGHSH, CDR2 LQKENI. These data come from a study of T cells expressing NK-cell markers. General study results and limits: Dominant NKG2C+ clonotypes in about six donors made up roughly 1.0-7.0% of CD8+ T cells. These clonotypes, the leaders elsewhere, also led the CD3+CD56-NKG2C+ fraction in a handful of donors.

This chain links TRBV18 with TRBJ2-5; with no DNA, the TCRdb D assignment of TRBD1 cannot be verified. Material for sequencing was blood T cells: a sorted CD56 or NKG2C T cell subset, CD4+ or CD8+ T cells, or bulk PBMC T cells (not recorded which). The sequence was collected from a man aged 18-70 years in good health. The CDR3 reads CASSPPGTTFGTQYF.